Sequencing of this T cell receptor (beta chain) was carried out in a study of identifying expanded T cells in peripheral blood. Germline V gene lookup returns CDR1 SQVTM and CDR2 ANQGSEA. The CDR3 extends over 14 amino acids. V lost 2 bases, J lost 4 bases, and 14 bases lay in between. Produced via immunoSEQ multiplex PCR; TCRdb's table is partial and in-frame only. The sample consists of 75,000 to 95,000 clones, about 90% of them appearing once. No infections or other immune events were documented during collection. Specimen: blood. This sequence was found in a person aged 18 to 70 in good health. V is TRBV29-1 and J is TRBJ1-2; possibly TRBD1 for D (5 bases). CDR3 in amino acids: CSVELQGYPYGYTF. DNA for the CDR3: TGCAGCGTTGAACTGCAGGGATACCCCTATGGCTACACCTTC.